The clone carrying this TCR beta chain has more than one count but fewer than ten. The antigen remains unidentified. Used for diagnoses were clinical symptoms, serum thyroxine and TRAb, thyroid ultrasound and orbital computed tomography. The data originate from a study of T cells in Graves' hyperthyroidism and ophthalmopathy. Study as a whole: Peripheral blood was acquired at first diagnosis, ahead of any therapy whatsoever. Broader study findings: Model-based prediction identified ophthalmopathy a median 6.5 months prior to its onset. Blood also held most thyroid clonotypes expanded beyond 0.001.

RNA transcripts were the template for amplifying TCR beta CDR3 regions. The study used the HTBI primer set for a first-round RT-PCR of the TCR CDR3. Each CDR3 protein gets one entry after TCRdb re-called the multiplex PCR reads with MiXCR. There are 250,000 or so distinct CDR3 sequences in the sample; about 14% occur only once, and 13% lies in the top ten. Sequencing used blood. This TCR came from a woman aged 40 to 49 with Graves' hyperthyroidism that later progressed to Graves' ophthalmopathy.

CDR3 residues: CASSLRGLAGVKVDTQYF. In nucleotides, the CDR3 is TGTGCCAGCAGTTTGAGAGGACTAGCGGGAGTGAAGGTAGATACGCAGTATTTT. J is TRBJ2-3 and V is TRBV12-3 or TRBV12-4; 13 bases fit TRBD2. The CDR3 extends over 18 amino acids. V shed 3 bases, J shed 5 bases, and the junction held 11 bases outside the gene matches.